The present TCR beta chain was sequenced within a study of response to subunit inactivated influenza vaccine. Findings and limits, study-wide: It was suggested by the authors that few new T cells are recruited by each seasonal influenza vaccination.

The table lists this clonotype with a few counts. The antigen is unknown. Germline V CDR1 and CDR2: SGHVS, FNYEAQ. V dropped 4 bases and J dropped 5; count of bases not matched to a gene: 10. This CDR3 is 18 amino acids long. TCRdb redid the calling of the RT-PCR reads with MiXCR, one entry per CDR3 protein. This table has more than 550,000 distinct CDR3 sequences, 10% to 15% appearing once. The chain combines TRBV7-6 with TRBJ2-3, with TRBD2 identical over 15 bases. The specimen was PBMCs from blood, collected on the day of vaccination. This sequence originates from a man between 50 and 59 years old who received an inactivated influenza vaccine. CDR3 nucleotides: TGTGCCAGCAGCTCCTCCGGACTAGCGGGAGGGAAAAAAGATACGCAGTATTTT. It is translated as CASSSSGLAGGKKDTQYF.